What follows are 3 T cell receptor beta chains derived from one specimen sequenced in a study of blood T cell repertoires in COVID-19. TCRdb's copy holds only in-frame clones and misses some; the assay was immunoSEQ multiplex PCR. The profile shows 75,000 to 95,000 clones, around nine tenths of them singletons. Sequenced material: peripheral blood. These receptors all come from a man over 45 with active COVID-19.

The chain couples TRBV6-5 to TRBJ1-4, with D possibly matching TRBD1 (5 bases). The CDR3 consists of 15 residues. V shed 6 bases and J shed 5 bases, with 16 bases lying between them. Germline assignment: CDR1 MNHEY and CDR2 SVGAGI. CDR3 coding DNA: TGTGCCAGCAGACCTAACAGGAAGGGAAATGAAAAACTGTTTTTT. Amino acids: CASRPNRKGNEKLFF.

The gene calls are TRBV3-1 (or the pseudogene TRBV3-2) and TRBJ1-1, with TRBD1 as a possible D gene (5 bases). CDR1 is LGHDT and CDR2 is YNNKEL in the germline V gene (reference sequence). The V end was cut by 4 bases, the J end by 0 bases, with 12 bases between. This CDR3 spans 15 amino acids. The CDR3 spells CASSLRDSLNTEAFF. Here the CDR3 DNA reads TGTGCCAGCAGCCTCCGGGACTCACTGAACACTGAAGCTTTCTTT.

The chain is built from TRBV5-1 and TRBJ2-1, with D possibly matching TRBD1 (5 bases). The CDR3 is 16 amino acids. The germline V and J ends were trimmed by 0 bases and 10 bases, with 20 bases remaining between them. Germline CDR1 and CDR2: SGHRS and YFSETQ. The CDR3 sequence is CASSLGRGPAWAEQFF. The CDR3 DNA sequence: TGCGCCAGCAGCTTGGGAAGGGGCCCGGCCTGGGCGGAGCAGTTCTTC.